Described below is a single TCR beta chain sequence and its context. The antigen remains undetermined. This specimen comes from a study of monozygotic twins with cystic fibrosis. About the study: Libraries were built from approximately 3 micrograms of fragmented DNA using about 14 PCR cycles. Study-wide results and caveats: Median Simpson clonality of roughly 0.0093 suggested naive T cells predominated. Monozygotic CF twin pairs shared significantly more nucleotide-identical clonotypes than unrelated CF individuals did. In this small cohort, shared CDR3 numbers showed no association with age, concordance or disease severity.

The germline V gene has CDR1 DFQATT and CDR2 SNEGSKA (reference sequence). This CDR3 is built from 10 residues. V was clipped by 7 bases and J by 7 bases, with 10 bases between them. Some clones are missing from TCRdb's copy, which holds only in-frame ones; the method was immunoSEQ multiplex PCR. The sample yields some 20,000 clones, 80% to 90% seen once. The V gene is TRBV20-1, the J gene TRBJ1-1; D perhaps matches TRBD1 (5 bases). What was sequenced was blood. The clonotype originates from a woman in her 30s with cystic fibrosis. As DNA, the CDR3 is TGCAGTGATCGGGGGGTTGAAGCTTTCTTT. Its protein product is CSDRGVEAFF.